What follows describes a single T cell receptor (beta chain). The entry originates in a study of cytomegalovirus exposure and HLA in healthy donors. V lost 0 bases to trimming and J lost 11 bases, with 14 bases between them. In germline, CDR1 is SGHRS, CDR2 YFSETQ. CDR3 length: 14 amino acids. Generated by immunoSEQ multiplex PCR, the TCRdb table keeps only in-frame clones and is missing some. The table shows 150,000 or so clones, with 85% to 90% occurring only once. This clonotype was sampled from a woman aged 18 to 35 in good health and CMV-seropositive. Specimen: PBMCs. V and J are TRBV5-1 and TRBJ1-4, with a weak D call TRBD1 (5 bases). The CDR3 reads CASSLAGDPPKLFF. In nucleotides, the CDR3 is TGCGCCAGCAGCTTGGCGGGGGACCCTCCCAAACTGTTTTTT.